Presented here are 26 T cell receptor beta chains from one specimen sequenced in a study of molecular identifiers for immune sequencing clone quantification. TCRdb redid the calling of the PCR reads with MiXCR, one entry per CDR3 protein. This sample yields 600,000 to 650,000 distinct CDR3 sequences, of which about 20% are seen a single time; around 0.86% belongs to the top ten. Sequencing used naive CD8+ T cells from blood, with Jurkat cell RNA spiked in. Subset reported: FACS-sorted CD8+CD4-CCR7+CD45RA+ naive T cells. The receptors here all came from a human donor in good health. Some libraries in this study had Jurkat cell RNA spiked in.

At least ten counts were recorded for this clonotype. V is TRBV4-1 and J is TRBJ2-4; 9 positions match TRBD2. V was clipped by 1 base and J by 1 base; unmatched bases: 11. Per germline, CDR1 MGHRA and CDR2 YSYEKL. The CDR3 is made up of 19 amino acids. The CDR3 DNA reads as TGCGCCAGCAGCCAAGGGGGATCAGCGGGAGGAAGGGCCAAAAACATTCAGTACTTC. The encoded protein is CASSQGGSAGGRAKNIQYF.

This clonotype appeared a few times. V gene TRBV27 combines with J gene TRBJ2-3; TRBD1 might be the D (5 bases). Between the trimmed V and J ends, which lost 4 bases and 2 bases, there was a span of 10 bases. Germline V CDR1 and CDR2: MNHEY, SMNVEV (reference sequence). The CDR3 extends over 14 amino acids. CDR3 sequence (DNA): TGTGCCAGCAGTTACAGGTCACTCACAGATACGCAGTATTTT. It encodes CASSYRSLTDTQYF.

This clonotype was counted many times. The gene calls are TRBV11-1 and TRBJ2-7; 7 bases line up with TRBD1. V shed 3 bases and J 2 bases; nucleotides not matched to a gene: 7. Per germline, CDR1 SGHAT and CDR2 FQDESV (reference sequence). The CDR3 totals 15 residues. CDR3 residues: CASSLYDRAAYEQYF. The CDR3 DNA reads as TGTGCCAGCAGCTTGTACGACAGGGCAGCCTACGAGCAGTACTTC.

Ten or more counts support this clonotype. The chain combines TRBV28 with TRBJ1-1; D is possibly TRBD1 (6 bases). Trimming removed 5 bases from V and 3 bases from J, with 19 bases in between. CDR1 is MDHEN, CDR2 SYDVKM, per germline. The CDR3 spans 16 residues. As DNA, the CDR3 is TGTGCCAGCAGTCCGGGGGGGGGGCTCTTGTACACTGAAGCTTTCTTT. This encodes CASSPGGGLLYTEAFF.

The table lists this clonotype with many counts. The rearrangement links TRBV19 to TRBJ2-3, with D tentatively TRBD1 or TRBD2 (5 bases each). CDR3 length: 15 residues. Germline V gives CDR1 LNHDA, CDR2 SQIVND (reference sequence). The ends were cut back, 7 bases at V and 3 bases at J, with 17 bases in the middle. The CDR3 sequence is CASTTGTRGTDTQYF. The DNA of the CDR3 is TGTGCCAGTACCACCGGGACGCGAGGGACAGATACGCAGTATTTT.

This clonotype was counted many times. Written as DNA, the CDR3 is TGCAGCGTGGATCGGGACGGTTCGAACACCGGGGAGCTGTTTTTT. Amino acids: CSVDRDGSNTGELFF. The chain links TRBV29-1 to TRBJ2-2; either TRBD1 or TRBD2 may fit D (5 bases each). Trimming removed 6 bases from V and 0 bases from J, with 14 bases in between. Germline loops: CDR1 SQVTM, CDR2 ANQGSEA. CDR3 length: 15 residues.

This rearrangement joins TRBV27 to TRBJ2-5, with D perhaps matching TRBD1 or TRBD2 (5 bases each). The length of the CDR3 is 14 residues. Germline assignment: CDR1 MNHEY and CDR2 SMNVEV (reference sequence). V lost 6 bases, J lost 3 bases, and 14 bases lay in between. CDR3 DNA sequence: TGTGCCAGCAGCCGCTCGGGGCTAGAAGAGACCCAGTACTTC. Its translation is CASSRSGLEETQYF.

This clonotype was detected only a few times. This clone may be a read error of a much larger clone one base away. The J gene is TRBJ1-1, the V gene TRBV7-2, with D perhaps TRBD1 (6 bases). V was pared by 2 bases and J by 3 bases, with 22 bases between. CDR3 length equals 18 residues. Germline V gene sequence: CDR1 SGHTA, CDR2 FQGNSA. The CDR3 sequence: CASSLSLNSGQLDTEAFF. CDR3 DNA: TGTGCCAGCAGCTTATCTCTCAACTCCGGACAGTTAGACACTGAAGCTTTCTTT. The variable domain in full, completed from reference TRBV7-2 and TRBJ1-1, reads GAGVSQSPSNKVTEKGKDVELRCDPISGHTALYWYRQSLGQGLEFLIYFQGNSAPDKSGLPSDRFSAERTGGSVSTLTIQRTQQEDSAVYLCASSLSLNSGQLDTEAFFGQGTRLTVV.

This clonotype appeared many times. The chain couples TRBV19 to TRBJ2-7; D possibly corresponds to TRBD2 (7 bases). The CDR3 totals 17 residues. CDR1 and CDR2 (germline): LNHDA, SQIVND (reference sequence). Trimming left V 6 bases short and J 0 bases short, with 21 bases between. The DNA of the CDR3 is TGTGCCAGTAGCCCCGCCTCGGGGGGCCTGTCCTCCTACGAGCAGTACTTC. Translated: CASSPASGGLSSYEQYF.

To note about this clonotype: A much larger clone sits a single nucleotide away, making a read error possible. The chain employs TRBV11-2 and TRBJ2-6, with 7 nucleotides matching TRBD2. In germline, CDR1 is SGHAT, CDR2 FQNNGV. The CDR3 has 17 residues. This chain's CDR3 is CAGSSAAGTSGANVLTF. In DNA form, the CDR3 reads TGTGCCGGCAGCTCCGCAGCGGGGACCTCTGGGGCCAACGTCCTGACTTTC. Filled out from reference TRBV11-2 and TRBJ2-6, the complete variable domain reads EAGVAQSPRYKIIEKRQSVAFWCNPISGHATLYWYQQILGQGPKLLIQFQNNGVVDDSQLPKDRFSAERLKGVDSTLKIQPAKLEDSAVYLCAGSSAAGTSGANVLTFGAGSRLTVL.

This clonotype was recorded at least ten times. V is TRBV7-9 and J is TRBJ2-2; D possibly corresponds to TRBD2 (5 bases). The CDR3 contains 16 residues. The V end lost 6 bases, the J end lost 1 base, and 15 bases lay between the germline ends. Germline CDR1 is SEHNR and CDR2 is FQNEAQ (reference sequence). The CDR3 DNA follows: TGTGCCAGCAGTCGAGGGCCAGCAGAGAACACCGGGGAGCTGTTTTTT. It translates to CASSRGPAENTGELFF.

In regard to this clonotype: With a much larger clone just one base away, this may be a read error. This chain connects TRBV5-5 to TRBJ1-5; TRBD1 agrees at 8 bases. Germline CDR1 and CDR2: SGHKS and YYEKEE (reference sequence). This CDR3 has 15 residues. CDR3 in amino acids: CASSLTGGDWQPRHF. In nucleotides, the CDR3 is TGTGCCAGCAGCTTGACAGGGGGTGACTGGCAGCCCCGGCATTTT.

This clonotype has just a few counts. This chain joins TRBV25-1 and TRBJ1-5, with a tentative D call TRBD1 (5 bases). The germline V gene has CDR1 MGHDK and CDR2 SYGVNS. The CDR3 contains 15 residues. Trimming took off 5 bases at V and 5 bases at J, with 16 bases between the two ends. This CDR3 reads CASSRSGEGYQPQHF. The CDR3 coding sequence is TGTGCCAGCAGTAGGTCGGGGGAAGGCTATCAGCCCCAGCATTTT.

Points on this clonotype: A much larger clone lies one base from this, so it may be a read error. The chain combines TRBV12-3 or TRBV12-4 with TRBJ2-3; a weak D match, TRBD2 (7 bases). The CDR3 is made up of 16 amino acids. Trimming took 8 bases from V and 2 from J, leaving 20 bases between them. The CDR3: CASGGGGGGLTDTQYF. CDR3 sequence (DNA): TGTGCCAGCGGGGGGGGGGGGGGGGGCCTCACAGATACGCAGTATTTT.

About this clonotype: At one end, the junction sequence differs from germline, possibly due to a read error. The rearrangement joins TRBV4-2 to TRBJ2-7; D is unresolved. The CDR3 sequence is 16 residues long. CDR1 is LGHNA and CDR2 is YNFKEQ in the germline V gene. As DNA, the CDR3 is TGTGCCAGCAGCCAAGAAGTATCGGCATCTTCCTACGGGCAGTACTTC. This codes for CASSQEVSASSYGQYF.

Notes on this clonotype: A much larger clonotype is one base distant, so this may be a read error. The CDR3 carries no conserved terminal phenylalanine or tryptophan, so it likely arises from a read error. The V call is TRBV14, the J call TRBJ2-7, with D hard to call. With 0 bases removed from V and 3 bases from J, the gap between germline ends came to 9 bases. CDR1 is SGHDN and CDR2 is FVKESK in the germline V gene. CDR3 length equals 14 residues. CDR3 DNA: TGTGCCAGCAGCCAAGATCCGCAGCGCTACGAGCAGTACCTC. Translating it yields CASSQDPQRYEQYL.

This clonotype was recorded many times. The CDR3 DNA is TGTGCCAGCAGCTTTTTTTGGACAGGGGAGGCGGAGACCCAGTACTTC. Translating it yields CASSFFWTGEAETQYF. This chain joins TRBV11-2 and TRBJ2-5, with 9 bases matching TRBD1. Germline V CDR1 and CDR2: SGHAT, FQNNGV. The CDR3 is 16 amino acids. V shed 3 bases and J 5 bases; nucleotides not matched to a gene: 10.

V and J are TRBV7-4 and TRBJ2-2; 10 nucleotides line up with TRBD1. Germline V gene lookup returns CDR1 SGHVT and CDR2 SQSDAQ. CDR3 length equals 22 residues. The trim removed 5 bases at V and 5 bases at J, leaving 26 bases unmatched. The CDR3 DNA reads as TGTGCCAGCAGCCGCGGACAGGGGGGCGCTTTGCAGACACGAACTTTAACCGGGGAGCTGTTTTTT. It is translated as CASSRGQGGALQTRTLTGELFF.

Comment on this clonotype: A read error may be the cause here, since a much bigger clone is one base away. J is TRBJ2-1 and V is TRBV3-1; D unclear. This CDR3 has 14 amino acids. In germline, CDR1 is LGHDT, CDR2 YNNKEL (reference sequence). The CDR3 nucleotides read TGTGCCAGCAGCCAAGGATTTGCGTACAATGAGCAGCTCTTC. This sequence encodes CASSQGFAYNEQLF.

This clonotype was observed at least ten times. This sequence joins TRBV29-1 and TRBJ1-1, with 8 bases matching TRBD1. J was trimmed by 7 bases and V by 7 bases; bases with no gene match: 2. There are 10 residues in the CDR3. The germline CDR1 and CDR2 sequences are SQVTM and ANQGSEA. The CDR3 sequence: CSAGQGEAFF. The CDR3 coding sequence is TGCAGCGCCGGACAGGGTGAAGCTTTCTTT.

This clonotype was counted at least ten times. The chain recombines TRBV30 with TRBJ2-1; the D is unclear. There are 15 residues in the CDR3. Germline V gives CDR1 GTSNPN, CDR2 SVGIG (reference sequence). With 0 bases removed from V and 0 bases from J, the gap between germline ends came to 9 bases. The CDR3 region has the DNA TGTGCCTGGAGTGTAGGCGGTAGCTCCTACAATGAGCAGTTCTTC. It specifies CAWSVGGSSYNEQFF.

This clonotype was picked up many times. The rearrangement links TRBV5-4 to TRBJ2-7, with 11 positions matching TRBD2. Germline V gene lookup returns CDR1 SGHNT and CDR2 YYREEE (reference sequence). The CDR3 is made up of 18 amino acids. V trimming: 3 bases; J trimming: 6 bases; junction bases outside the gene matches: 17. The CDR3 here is CASSSGTSGLPLPGEQYF. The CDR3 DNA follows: TGTGCCAGCAGCTCAGGGACTAGCGGTCTACCCCTCCCGGGCGAGCAGTACTTC. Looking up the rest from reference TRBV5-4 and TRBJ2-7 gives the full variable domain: ETGVTQSPTHLIKTRGQQVTLRCSSQSGHNTVSWYQQALGQGPQFIFQYYREEENGRGNFPPRFSGLQFPNYSSELNVNALELDDSALYLCASSSGTSGLPLPGEQYFGPGTRLTVT.

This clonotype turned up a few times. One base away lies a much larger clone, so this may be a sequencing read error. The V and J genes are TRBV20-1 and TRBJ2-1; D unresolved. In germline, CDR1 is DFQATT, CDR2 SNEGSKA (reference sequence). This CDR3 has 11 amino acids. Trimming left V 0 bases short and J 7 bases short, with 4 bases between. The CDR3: CSARDMNEQFF. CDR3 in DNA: TGCAGTGCTAGAGATATGAATGAGCAGTTCTTC.

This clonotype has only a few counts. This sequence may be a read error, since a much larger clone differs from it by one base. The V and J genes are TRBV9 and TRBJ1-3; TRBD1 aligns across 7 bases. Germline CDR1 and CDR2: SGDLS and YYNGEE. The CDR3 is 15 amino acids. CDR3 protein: CAGSQTGDSGNTIYF. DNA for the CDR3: TGTGCCGGCAGTCAAACAGGGGACTCTGGAAACACCATATATTTT.

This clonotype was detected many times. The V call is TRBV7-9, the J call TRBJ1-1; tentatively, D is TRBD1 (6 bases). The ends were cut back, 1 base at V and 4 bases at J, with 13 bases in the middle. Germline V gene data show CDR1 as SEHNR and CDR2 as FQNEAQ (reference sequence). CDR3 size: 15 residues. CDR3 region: CASSLGWTVRTEAFF. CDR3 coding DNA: TGTGCCAGCAGCTTAGGTTGGACAGTCCGCACTGAAGCTTTCTTT. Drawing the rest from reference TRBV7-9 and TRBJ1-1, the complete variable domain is DTGVSQNPRHKITKRGQNVTFRCDPISEHNRLYWYRQTLGQGPEFLTYFQNEAQLEKSRLLSDRFSAERPKGSFSTLEIQRTEQGDSAMYLCASSLGWTVRTEAFFGQGTRLTVV.

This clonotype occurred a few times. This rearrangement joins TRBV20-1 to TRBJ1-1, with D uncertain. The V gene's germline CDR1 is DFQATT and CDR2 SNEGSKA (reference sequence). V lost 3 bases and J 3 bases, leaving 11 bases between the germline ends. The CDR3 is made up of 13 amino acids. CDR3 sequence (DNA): TGCAGTGCTAGCGGTTTGGGAGACACTGAAGCTTTCTTT. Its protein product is CSASGLGDTEAFF.